This TCR beta chain was sequenced for a study of T-cell reconstitution after alpha-beta-depleted transplantation in children. TCRbeta library construction was performed incorporating unique molecular identifiers. TCRdb reprocessed the PCR reads with MiXCR, giving one entry per CDR3 protein. The sample lists about a million distinct CDR3 sequences; 25% to 30% were seen once. Germline trimming cut 4 bases from V and 2 bases from J; bases unmatched to any gene: 13. In germline, CDR1 is DFQATT, CDR2 SNEGSKA (reference sequence). The CDR3 is made up of 16 amino acids. The sample was PBMCs, mostly from graft donor cells, taken 360 days after TCRalphabeta/CD19-depleted stem cell transplant. The sequence was obtained from a boy in the first two years of life who had a stem cell transplant for SCID, so the T cells may come from the graft donor. The chain joins TRBV20-1 to TRBJ2-5, with 7 bases identical to TRBD1. Written as DNA, the CDR3 is TGCAGTGCTACCCCGATAAGGGCAGGGGGACAAGAGACCCAGTACTTC. As protein: CSATPIRAGGQETQYF.